The 14 T cell receptor beta chains below were found in one sample sequenced in a study of CD8+CD57+ T cells in acquired aplastic anemia. The study profiled TCR beta VDJ and CDR3 using genomic DNA as template. TCRdb re-called the reads through MiXCR, storing one row per CDR3 protein. The table lists about 180,000 distinct CDR3 sequences, 48% of them singletons. For sequencing, patients were chosen who had shown expansion of CD8+CD57+ cells by flow cytometry. Sequenced sample: sorted CD4+, CD8+, or CD8+CD57+ T cells (not recorded which) from PBMCs. The receptor source for this set is a human donor with aplastic anemia.

The CDR3: CASSGIGTGSSSYEQYF. The CDR3, as DNA: TGTGCCAGTAGTGGAATCGGGACAGGGAGCAGCTCCTACGAGCAGTACTTC. The chain recombines TRBV19 with TRBJ2-7; 9 bases agree with TRBD1. Trimming removed 5 bases from V and 0 bases from J; junction bases left unmatched: 11. The V gene's germline CDR1 is LNHDA and CDR2 SQIVND (reference sequence). This CDR3 has 17 residues.

This chain's CDR3 is CASSLARDFYEQYF. CDR3 nucleotide sequence: TGTGCCAGCAGTTTAGCGCGGGATTTCTACGAGCAGTACTTC. The chain employs TRBV12-3 or TRBV12-4 and TRBJ2-7; D might be TRBD2 (6 bases). This CDR3 contains 14 residues. The V and J ends lost 0 bases and 3 bases respectively, with 9 bases between them.

The V gene is TRBV29-1, the J gene TRBJ2-2; 8 bases match TRBD2. The CDR3 contains 16 residues. Germline lookup yields CDR1 SQVTM and CDR2 ANQGSEA. Trimming cost V 7 bases and J 7 bases; bases outside gene matches: 17. This CDR3 reads CSASLAGGIYVGELFF. CDR3 sequence (DNA): TGCAGCGCCTCTTTGGCGGGGGGAATATATGTCGGGGAGCTGTTTTTT.

This clonotype appeared many times. This rearrangement joins TRBV7-9 to TRBJ1-1, with 12 bases matching TRBD1. The germline gives CDR1 SEHNR, CDR2 FQNEAQ (reference sequence). V lost 5 bases and J lost 1; bases outside the gene matches: 5. There are 16 residues in the CDR3. CDR3: CASSPWDRGQNTEAFF. Here the CDR3 DNA reads TGTGCCAGCAGCCCCTGGGACAGGGGGCAGAACACTGAAGCTTTCTTT.

CDR3 sequence reads: CASSAMGGETQYF. CDR3 bases: TGTGCCAGCAGCGCGATGGGGGGGGAGACCCAGTACTTC. The genes are TRBV7-2 and TRBJ2-5; 7 bases are a match to TRBD2. There are 13 residues in the CDR3. The germline gives CDR1 SGHTA, CDR2 FQGNSA. The trim removed 5 bases at V and 5 bases at J, leaving 5 bases unmatched.

Note on this clonotype: This could be a read error, since a much larger clone is one nucleotide away. V usage is TRBV7-2 and J usage is TRBJ1-1; tentative D call: TRBD1 (5 bases). The CDR3 has 14 residues. V shed 5 bases and J shed 4 bases, with 14 bases lying between them. Germline CDR1 reads SGHTA; CDR2 reads FQGNSA. For the CDR3, the DNA is TGTGCCAGCAGCCCTAGACAGAGAGGCACTGAAGCTTTCTTT. Translated, it gives CASSPRQRGTEAFF.

Many counts were recorded for this clonotype. The chain links TRBV9 to TRBJ2-1; no clear D. The germline V gene encodes CDR1 SGDLS and CDR2 YYNGEE. V was clipped by 0 bases and J by 0 bases, with 1 base between them. This CDR3 contains 13 residues. In DNA, the CDR3 is TGTGCCAGCAGCGTAGTCTCCTACAATGAGCAGTTCTTC. It encodes CASSVVSYNEQFF.

This clonotype was recorded at least ten times. V and J are TRBV4-3 and TRBJ1-5, with D possibly TRBD1 on 5 matching bases. V dropped 3 bases and J dropped 7 bases, with 16 bases sitting between them. The CDR3 has 15 residues. Germline CDR1 LGHNA, CDR2 YSLEER. CDR3 in DNA: TGCGCCAGCAGCCAGGTTCCAGGGTCCGGACAGCCCCAGCATTTT. Residues: CASSQVPGSGQPQHF.

In this sample, this clonotype turned up many times. The chain links TRBV7-2 to TRBJ2-1; D is ambiguous. Trimming removed 7 bases at V and 0 bases at J, with 13 bases between. The germline CDR1 and CDR2 sequences are SGHTA and FQGNSA. This CDR3 contains 15 residues. This CDR3 reads CASTHSRFSYNEQFF. The CDR3 DNA sequence: TGTGCCAGCACCCATTCGAGATTCTCCTACAATGAGCAGTTCTTC.

This clonotype was observed many times. V usage is TRBV6-6 and J usage is TRBJ1-5, with D unresolved. This CDR3 is 13 amino acids long. Germline V gives CDR1 MNHNY, CDR2 SVGAGI (reference sequence). Trimming removed 2 bases at V and 4 bases at J, with 6 bases between. CDR3 sequence (DNA): TGTGCCAGCAGTTACCCACAGAATCAGCCCCAGCATTTT. Translation: CASSYPQNQPQHF.

The table lists this clonotype with a few counts. Sequence at one end of the junction differs from germline and may be a read error. CDR3 nucleotide sequence: TGTGCCACGAGTGGAAGCTCGGGGGTAACGGGTAATGAAAAACTGTTTTTT. Amino acids: CATSGSSGVTGNEKLFF. J is TRBJ1-4 and V is TRBV24-1; D may be TRBD1 (5 bases). Germline V gene lookup returns CDR1 KGHDR and CDR2 SFDVKD. CDR3 length equals 17 residues.

This sequence joins TRBV11-2 and TRBJ1-6; the match to TRBD1 covers 7 bases. With V trimmed by 8 bases and J by 7 bases, 11 bases remained unmatched. Germline CDR1 is SGHAT and CDR2 is FQNNGV. The CDR3 consists of 15 residues. DNA for the CDR3: TGTGCCAGCCGCGCGTGGGGGACAGCAAATTCACCCCTCCACTTT. It yields the protein CASRAWGTANSPLHF.

The chain couples TRBV27 to TRBJ1-2, with D perhaps TRBD1 (6 bases). The CDR3 extends over 16 amino acids. V was shortened by 7 bases and J by 3 bases, with 21 bases between the two germline ends. Germline CDR1 reads MNHEY; CDR2 reads SMNVEV (reference sequence). For the CDR3, the DNA is TGTGCCAGCACCAAACTGGGGGGGCAACTCTACTATGGCTACACCTTC. Translation gives CASTKLGGQLYYGYTF.

The sample holds many counts of this clonotype. The chain links TRBV27 to TRBJ2-7; TRBD1 might be the D (6 bases). The germline CDR1 and CDR2 sequences are MNHEY and SMNVEV (reference sequence). This CDR3 has 14 residues. Between the trimmed V and J ends, which lost 4 bases and 0 bases, there was a span of 10 bases. CDR3 region: CASSSQTGSYEQYF. As DNA, the CDR3 is TGTGCCAGCAGTTCCCAGACAGGCTCCTACGAGCAGTACTTC.